These 9 T cell receptor beta chains were all obtained from the same sample, sequenced in a study of T-cell reconstitution after alpha-beta-depleted transplantation in children. Unique molecular identifiers were incorporated into the prepared TCRbeta library. TCRdb re-called the PCR reads with MiXCR, one entry per CDR3 protein. The data show about 170,000 distinct CDR3 sequences, 11% seen once. Here the sequenced sample was PBMCs, taken before TCRalphabeta/CD19-depleted stem cell transplant. Receptors were obtained from a boy aged 2 to 10 with acute myeloid leukemia, due to receive a stem cell transplant.

This clonotype was seen at least ten times. This chain connects TRBV20-1 to TRBJ1-4; TRBD1 might be the D (5 bases). V was shortened by 0 bases and J by 4 bases, with 12 bases between the two germline ends. The germline V gene has CDR1 DFQATT and CDR2 SNEGSKA (reference sequence). The CDR3 contains 15 residues. CDR3 nucleotides: TGCAGTGCTAGAGATGTAGGGACCCTTAATGAAAAACTGTTTTTT. Translation gives CSARDVGTLNEKLFF.

The sample holds many counts of this clonotype. The J gene is TRBJ2-7, the V gene TRBV15; tentative D call: TRBD1 (5 bases). The V gene's germline CDR1 is LNHNV and CDR2 YYDKDF (reference sequence). V lost 4 bases and J lost 3, with 10 bases in between. The CDR3 contains 13 residues. The CDR3 DNA reads as TGTGCCACCAGCACCAGACAGATCTACGAGCAGTACTTC. Its protein product is CATSTRQIYEQYF. The full variable domain, with the rest looked up from reference TRBV15 and TRBJ2-7, is DAMVIQNPRYQVTQFGKPVTLSCSQTLNHNVMYWYQQKSSQAPKLLFHYYDKDFNNEADTPDNFQSRRPNTSFCFLDIRSPGLGDTAMYLCATSTRQIYEQYFGPGTRLTVT.

This clonotype has a count of ten or more. The V gene is TRBV7-6, the J gene TRBJ1-1, with D tentatively TRBD1 (5 bases). The V end lost 5 bases, the J end lost 0 bases, and 13 bases lay between the germline ends. This CDR3 contains 15 residues. CDR1 and CDR2 (germline): SGHVS, FNYEAQ. CDR3 DNA: TGTGCCAGCAGCGCGACCGGGACGGTGAACACTGAAGCTTTCTTT. Its translation is CASSATGTVNTEAFF.

This clonotype was counted at least ten times. This rearrangement joins TRBV15 to TRBJ2-1, with 10 nucleotides matching TRBD2. CDR1 LNHNV and CDR2 YYDKDF come from the germline V gene (reference sequence). The CDR3 is 13 amino acids. Germline trimming cut 8 bases from V and 8 bases from J; bases unmatched to any gene: 6. CDR3 DNA sequence: TGTGCCACCTCTAGCGGGAGCATCGATGAGCAGTTCTTC. Protein: CATSSGSIDEQFF.

The table lists this clonotype with many counts. The V gene is TRBV9, the J gene TRBJ1-2; D is uncertain. V was cut by 0 bases and J by 3 bases, with 12 bases left in between. In germline, CDR1 is SGDLS, CDR2 YYNGEE. This CDR3 is 15 amino acids long. CDR3 DNA sequence: TGTGCCAGCAGCGTAGAAGGTAGTCTCTACTATGGCTACACCTTC. It yields the protein CASSVEGSLYYGYTF.

The J gene is TRBJ2-3, the V gene TRBV20-1; TRBD2 agrees at 7 bases. J lost 4 bases, V lost 6 bases, and 10 bases had no gene match. CDR1 and CDR2 from the germline V gene are DFQATT and SNEGSKA (reference sequence). The CDR3 is 14 amino acids. In DNA, the CDR3 is TGCAGTGCGACCCCGCGGGAGCGCCCAGATACGCAGTATTTT. Translated: CSATPRERPDTQYF.

This clonotype was seen at least ten times. This chain uses TRBV9 with TRBJ2-7, with D perhaps TRBD1 (5 bases). CDR3 length: 15 residues. V was cut by 0 bases and J by 3 bases, with 13 bases left in between. Per germline, CDR1 SGDLS and CDR2 YYNGEE. The CDR3 nucleotides are TGTGCCAGCAGCGTAGGTCAGGGTGGCGACTACGAGCAGTACTTC. Amino acids: CASSVGQGGDYEQYF.

This clonotype has a count of ten or more. The CDR3 sequence: CASSQEGQENIQYF. The CDR3 DNA reads TGTGCCAGCAGCCAGGAGGGACAGGAAAACATTCAGTACTTC. The V and J genes are TRBV4-2 and TRBJ2-4; 8 bases fit TRBD1. Germline-derived CDR1 and CDR2 are LGHNA and YNFKEQ. This CDR3 has 14 residues. J gave up 5 bases and V 3 bases, and 3 bases lay outside the gene matches.

This clonotype has at least ten counts. The V gene is TRBV20-1, the J gene TRBJ1-4; D is possibly TRBD1 (5 bases). The germline V and J ends were trimmed by 3 bases and 11 bases, with 19 bases remaining between them. This CDR3 is 14 amino acids long. Germline loops: CDR1 DFQATT, CDR2 SNEGSKA (reference sequence). The CDR3 DNA sequence: TGCAGTGCTAGGGGGGACCCCCAGATGGGGAAACTGTTTTTT. As protein: CSARGDPQMGKLFF.